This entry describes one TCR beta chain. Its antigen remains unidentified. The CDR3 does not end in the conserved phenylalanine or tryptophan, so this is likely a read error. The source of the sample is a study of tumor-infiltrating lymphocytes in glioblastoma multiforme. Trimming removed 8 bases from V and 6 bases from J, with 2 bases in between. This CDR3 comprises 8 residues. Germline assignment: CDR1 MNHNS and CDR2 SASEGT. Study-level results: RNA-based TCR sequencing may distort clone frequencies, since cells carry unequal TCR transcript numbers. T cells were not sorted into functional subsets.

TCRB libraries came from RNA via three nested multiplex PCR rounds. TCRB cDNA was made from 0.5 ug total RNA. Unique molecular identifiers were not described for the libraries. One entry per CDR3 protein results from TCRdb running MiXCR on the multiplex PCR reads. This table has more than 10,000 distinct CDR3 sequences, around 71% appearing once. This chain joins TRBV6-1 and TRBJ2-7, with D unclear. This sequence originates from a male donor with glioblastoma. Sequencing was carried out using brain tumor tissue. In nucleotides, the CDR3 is TGTGCCAGCGGCGAGCAGTACCTC. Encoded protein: CASGEQYL.